The clone carrying this TCR beta chain has ten or more counts. Its antigen is unidentified. The time point: patch test 1, 2 weeks after DPC sensitization. Indicated treatment: therapeutic diphenylcyclopropenone sensitization with weekly scalp DPC. The sample originates from a study of human T cells and chemical hapten exposure. In the library, unique molecular identifiers were attached to individual cDNA molecules. TCRdb analysed the RACE reads with MiXCR anew, one entry per CDR3 protein. The sample has 150,000 or so distinct CDR3 sequences, approximately 15% seen once. Overall study results and limits: Expanded TCRs clustered into significantly more large CDR3 similarity groups than controls, the analysis revealed.

The germline V gene encodes CDR1 MDHEN and CDR2 SYDVKM. Trimming cost V 1 base and J 7 bases, with 8 bases left between them. This CDR3 is built from 14 residues. The chain has TRBV28 and TRBJ1-6; D is possibly TRBD1 (5 bases). The sample in question was whole blood, obtained in connection with sensitization to the hapten diphenylcyclopropenone (DPC). The source is a woman in her twenties or thirties with alopecia areata. Some clones in this sample may be carry-over from other donors' samples. The CDR3 loop reads CASSLSRGNSPLHF. DNA of the CDR3: TGTGCCAGCAGTTTATCACGGGGGAATTCACCCCTCCACTTT.